This TCR beta chain was observed in a study of blood T cell repertoires in COVID-19. Study in general: Samples of COVID-19 (acute and convalescent) were obtained from the United States, Italy and Spain. Sample material is recorded as cDNA or gDNA derived from T cells, B-cell-depleted T cells, or PBMCs.

CDR1 and CDR2 from the germline V gene are SGDLS and YYNGEE. The ends lost 0 bases at V and 5 bases at J; junction bases unmatched: 14. This CDR3 comprises 18 residues. Source study methods: Estimation of nucleated cell counts relied on the amplification of reference gene primers. The table came from immunoSEQ multiplex PCR; TCRdb's copy has only in-frame clones and leaves some out. V, J and clone size are taken as reported in that table, and D and trimming were inferred from the DNA itself. Of 150,000 to 190,000 clones in the sample, 84% were seen once. Participant-given clinical history determined each cohort assignment.

The clonotype originates from a man aged 45-60 years who had recovered from COVID-19. The sequencing input was PBMCs or T cells enriched from blood (not recorded which). The rearrangement uses TRBV9 and TRBJ2-5; TRBD2 matches 9 bases. CDR3 sequence: CASSVAENARGGPETQYF. The CDR3 coding sequence is TGTGCCAGCAGCGTAGCTGAGAACGCGCGGGGGGGCCCGGAGACCCAGTACTTC.